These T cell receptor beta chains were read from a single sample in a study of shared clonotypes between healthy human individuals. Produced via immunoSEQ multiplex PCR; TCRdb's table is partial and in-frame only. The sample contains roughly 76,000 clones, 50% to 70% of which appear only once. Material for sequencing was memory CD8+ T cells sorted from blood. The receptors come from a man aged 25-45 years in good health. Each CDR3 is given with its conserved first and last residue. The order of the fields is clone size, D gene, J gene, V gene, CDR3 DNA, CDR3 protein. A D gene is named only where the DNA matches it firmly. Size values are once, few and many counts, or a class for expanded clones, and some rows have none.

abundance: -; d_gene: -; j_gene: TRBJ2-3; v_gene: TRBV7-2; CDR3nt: TGTGCCAGCAGCTCGGACAGCCCCACAGATACGCAGTATTTT; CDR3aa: CASSSDSPTDTQYF
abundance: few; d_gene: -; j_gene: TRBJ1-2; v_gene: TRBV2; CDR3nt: TGTGCCAGCAGTGTAAATGGTGGGCTATATGGCTACACCTTC; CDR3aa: CASSVNGGLYGYTF
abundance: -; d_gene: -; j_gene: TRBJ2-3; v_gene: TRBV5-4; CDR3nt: TGTGCCAGCAGCCGTGGTGGAAGAATCTCGCCGGATACGCAGTATTTT; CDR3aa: CASSRGGRISPDTQYF
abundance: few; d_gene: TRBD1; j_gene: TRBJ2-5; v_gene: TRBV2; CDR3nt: TGTGCCAGCCTCCGGTCGGGGACAGGTTGGCGAGAGACCCAGTACTTC; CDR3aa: CASLRSGTGWRETQYF
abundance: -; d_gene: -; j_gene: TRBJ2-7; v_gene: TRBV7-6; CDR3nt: TGTGCCAGCAGCCCCAGCCCGGGCTACGAGCAGTACTTC; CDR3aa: CASSPSPGYEQYF
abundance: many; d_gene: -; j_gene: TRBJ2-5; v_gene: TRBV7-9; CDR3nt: TGTGCCAGCAGCTTAATCCTCAGTTGGGAGACCCAGTACTTC; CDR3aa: CASSLILSWETQYF
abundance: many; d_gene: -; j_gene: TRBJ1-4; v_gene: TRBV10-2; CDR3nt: TGCGCCAGCAGTGAGTCCGGAGGAGAAAGAGGTGAAAAACTGTTTTTT; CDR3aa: CASSESGGERGEKLFF
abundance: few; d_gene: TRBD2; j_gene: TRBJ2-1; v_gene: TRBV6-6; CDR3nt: TGTGCCAGCAGTTACAGTCGGGAGGGCCGTAGCAATGAGCAGTTCTTC; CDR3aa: CASSYSREGRSNEQFF
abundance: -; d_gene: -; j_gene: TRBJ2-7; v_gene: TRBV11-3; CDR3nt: TGTGCCAGCAGCTTAACGGGAGTGAACGAGCAGTACTTC; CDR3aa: CASSLTGVNEQYF
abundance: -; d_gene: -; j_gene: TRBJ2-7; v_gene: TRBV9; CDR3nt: TGTGCCAGCAGCGTAGTCGGGGGTGAGCAGTACTTC; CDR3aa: CASSVVGGEQYF
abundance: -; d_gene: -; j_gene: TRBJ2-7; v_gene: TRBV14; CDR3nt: TGTGCCAGCAGCCAAGAGGTTGGCTACGAGCAGTACTTC; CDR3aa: CASSQEVGYEQYF
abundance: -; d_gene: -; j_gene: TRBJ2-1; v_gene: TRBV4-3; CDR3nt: TGCGCCAGCAGCCAATCCCAGCGGTCATACAATGAGCAGTTCTTC; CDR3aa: CASSQSQRSYNEQFF
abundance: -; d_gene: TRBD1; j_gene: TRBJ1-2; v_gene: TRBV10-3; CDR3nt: TGTGCCATCACTACAGGGGGCGAGGATGGCTACACCTTC; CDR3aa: CAITTGGEDGYTF
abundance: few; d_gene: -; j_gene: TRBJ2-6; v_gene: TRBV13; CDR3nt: TGTGCCAGCAGCTTAGTGGCAAACTCTGGGGCCAACGTCCTGACTTTC; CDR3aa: CASSLVANSGANVLTF
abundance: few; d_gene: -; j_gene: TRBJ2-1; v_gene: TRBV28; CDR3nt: TGTGCCAGCAGTTCCCCTCAAAGGACCCACAATGAGCAGTTCTTC; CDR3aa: CASSSPQRTHNEQFF
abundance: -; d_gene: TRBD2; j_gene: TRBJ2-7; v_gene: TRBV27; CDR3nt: TGTGCCAGCAGTTTGTCCATCGCGGGAGACCCCTCCGAGCAGTACTTC; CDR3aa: CASSLSIAGDPSEQYF
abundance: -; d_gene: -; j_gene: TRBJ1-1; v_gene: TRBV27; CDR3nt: TGTGCCAGCAGTTTATGGGGGGGGAACACTGAAGCTTTCTTT; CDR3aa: CASSLWGGNTEAFF
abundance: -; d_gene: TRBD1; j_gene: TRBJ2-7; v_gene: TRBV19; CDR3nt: TGTGCCACCTCAGGGGGTTACGAGCAGTACTTC; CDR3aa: CATSGGYEQYF
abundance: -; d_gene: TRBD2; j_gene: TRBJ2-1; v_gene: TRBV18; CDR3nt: TGTGCCAGCTCACCGGGACTAGCGACCAATGAGCAGTTCTTC; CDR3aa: CASSPGLATNEQFF
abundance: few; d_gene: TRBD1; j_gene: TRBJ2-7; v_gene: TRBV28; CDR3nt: TGTGCCAGCAGTTTCGGCAGGGGGACCTACGGCTCCTACGAGCAGTACTTC; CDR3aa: CASSFGRGTYGSYEQYF
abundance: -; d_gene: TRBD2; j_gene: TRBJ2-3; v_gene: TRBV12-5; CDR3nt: TGTGCTAGCCGCGAACAAGGACTAGCGGGAGGTATGGATACGCAGTATTTT; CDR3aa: CASREQGLAGGMDTQYF
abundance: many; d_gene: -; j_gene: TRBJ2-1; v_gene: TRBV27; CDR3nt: TGTGCCAGCAGTTCCCCTAGCTCAGTCAATGAGCAGTTCTTC; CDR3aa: CASSSPSSVNEQFF